The entry below gives a single T cell receptor (beta chain) sequence along with its context. This record belongs to a study of control samples from healthy donors and cancer patients. Clones were read by immunoSEQ multiplex PCR, and TCRdb kept only the in-frame ones, dropping some. Found here are about 140,000 clones, 91% of them singletons; the top ten hold 6% to 9%. The sequenced sample was blood. The source is a man between 18 and 35 years old in good health.

CDR3 sequence reads: CASSLYNSPLHF. The CDR3 DNA reads TGCGCCAGCAGCCTCTATAATTCACCCCTCCACTTT. V usage is TRBV4-3 and J usage is TRBJ1-6; D is ambiguous. The CDR3 length is 12 residues. Per the germline V gene, CDR1 is LGHNA and CDR2 is YSLEER. Deletions cut 4 bases from V and 3 bases from J, with 1 base between.